A selection of T cell receptor beta chains follows, all from one sample in a study of post-analysis software for immune sequencing data. Via MiXCR, TCRdb re-called the PCR reads, giving one row per CDR3 protein. The table has about 770,000 distinct CDR3 sequences, approximately 44% seen once. The sample was blood. These receptors were obtained from a girl aged 5 to 17 with multiple sclerosis. The CDR3 runs from the conserved cysteine through the conserved F or W. The D gene is left open where the match is weak.

d_call,j_call,v_call,cdr3_aa
TRBD2,TRBJ2-5,TRBV24-1,CATSGGLARETQYF
.,TRBJ1-2,TRBV24-1,CATSEEDLRGYTF
TRBD1,TRBJ2-7,TRBV20-1,CSARGIGQGVYEQYF
TRBD2,.,TRBV13,CASSLGLAVAYEQYF
.,TRBJ2-1,TRBV7-2,CASSLSGGAYNEQFF
.,TRBJ2-1,TRBV10-3,CAISEAGYNEQFF
.,TRBJ1-2,TRBV7-6,CASSSSVGSYYGYTF
.,TRBJ1-2,TRBV20-1,CSRPGQPKGGGYTF
.,TRBJ1-1,TRBV7-9,CASSPWDGPYTEAFF
TRBD2,.,TRBV4-2,CVSSQEGLSGRWDEQYF
.,TRBJ2-2,TRBV7-9,CASSLGRPPIYTGELFF
.,TRBJ2-5,TRBV18,CASSPTGAQETQYF
.,TRBJ2-7,TRBV6-1,CASSEERLADNEQYF
.,TRBJ1-2,TRBV3-1,CASSQGYGGKDGYTF
TRBD2,TRBJ2-1,TRBV10-3,CAISYPGTSGSYGQFF
TRBD1,TRBJ1-2,TRBV12-3/TRBV12-4,CASSQGQGGYGYTF
TRBD2,TRBJ2-1,TRBV19,CASSRGPNGGSSYNEQFF
.,TRBJ2-7,TRBV10-3,CAISAGISYEQYF
.,TRBJ2-3,TRBV6-1,CASSARPTGPSQYF